The 9 T cell receptor beta chains presented below share a single source sample, sequenced in a study of blood T cell repertoires in COVID-19. Data came from immunoSEQ multiplex PCR; TCRdb stores just in-frame clones and leaves some out. The table records 290,000 or so clones, around 86% of them present only once. Sequencing was done on a sample of PBMCs or T cells enriched from blood (not recorded which). Receptors originate from a woman between 18 and 29 years old who had recovered from COVID-19.

The rearrangement uses TRBV19 and TRBJ1-5, with D uncertain. The CDR3 runs to 14 residues. Trimming cost V 5 bases and J 0 bases, with 8 bases left between them. The germline V gene has CDR1 LNHDA and CDR2 SQIVND (reference sequence). For the CDR3, the DNA is TGTGCCAGTAGTTGGCAGTATAGCAATCAGCCCCAGCATTTT. This sequence encodes CASSWQYSNQPQHF.

V gene TRBV19 combines with J gene TRBJ1-4, with 9 bases identical to TRBD1. J gave up 8 bases and V 2 bases, and 6 bases lay outside the gene matches. The CDR3 is 15 amino acids. Germline assignment: CDR1 LNHDA and CDR2 SQIVND (reference sequence). The CDR3 sequence: CASSIYGTGLEKLFF. The CDR3 DNA reads TGTGCCAGTAGTATATACGGGACAGGGTTGGAAAAACTGTTTTTT. Combining the CDR3 with reference TRBV19 and TRBJ1-4 gives the whole variable domain DGGITQSPKYLFRKEGQNVTLSCEQNLNHDAMYWYRQDPGQGLRLIYYSQIVNDFQKGDIAEGYSVSREKKESFPLTVTSAQKNPTAFYLCASSIYGTGLEKLFFGSGTQLSVL.

This sequence joins TRBV7-3 and TRBJ2-6; D may be TRBD1 (7 bases). From germline, CDR1 is SGHTA and CDR2 FQGTGA. CDR3 size: 18 residues. The CDR3 region has the DNA TGTGCTTCTCAGCTTAATCCAGGGGGGTACTCTGGGGCCAACGTCCTGACTTTC. Translation: CASQLNPGGYSGANVLTF.

This clone was seen once. This chain uses TRBV2 with TRBJ1-5, with D maybe TRBD1 (6 bases). This CDR3 region has 16 residues. V lost 6 bases and J lost 1, with 16 bases in between. Germline V CDR1 and CDR2: SNHLY, FYNNEI. CDR3 DNA: TGTGCCAGCAGGGCTCCCACGGGACAAAGCAATCAGCCCCAGCATTTT. It encodes CASRAPTGQSNQPQHF.

The rearrangement joins TRBV10-3 to TRBJ1-1; D uncertain. Germline values: CDR1 ENHRY, CDR2 SYGVKD. CDR3 length: 14 amino acids. The V and J ends lost 1 base and 7 bases respectively, with 13 bases between them. CDR3 sequence: CAISELAEHHEAFF. In nucleotides, the CDR3 is TGTGCCATCAGTGAGTTGGCGGAGCACCATGAAGCTTTCTTT.

This chain uses TRBV19 with TRBJ2-1, with D possibly matching TRBD2 (5 bases). The V end was cut by 5 bases, the J end by 1 base, with 9 bases between. The CDR3 contains 14 residues. The germline gives CDR1 LNHDA, CDR2 SQIVND (reference sequence). Here the CDR3 DNA reads TGTGCCAGTAGTCCACCGGGGTCCTACAATGAGCAGTTCTTC. It translates to CASSPPGSYNEQFF.

The V gene is TRBV28, the J gene TRBJ2-2, with a tentative D call TRBD1 (6 bases). Between the trimmed V and J ends, which lost 6 bases and 4 bases, there was a span of 21 bases. Germline loops: CDR1 MDHEN, CDR2 SYDVKM. The CDR3 has 17 amino acids. The CDR3 DNA is TGTGCCAGCAGGTTAAGCGATCGGACAGTGCTCACCGGGGAGCTGTTTTTT. Amino acids: CASRLSDRTVLTGELFF.

The chain employs TRBV7-9 and TRBJ2-1; 9 nucleotides match TRBD2. This CDR3 is built from 15 residues. The germline CDR1 and CDR2 sequences are SEHNR and FQNEAQ (reference sequence). The ends lost 5 bases at V and 5 bases at J; junction bases unmatched: 7. The CDR3 sequence is CASSPLGGGDNEQFF. CDR3 DNA: TGTGCCAGCAGCCCCCTCGGCGGGGGGGACAATGAGCAGTTCTTC.

V and J are TRBV6-5 and TRBJ1-5, with D unresolved. Germline loops: CDR1 MNHEY, CDR2 SVGAGI. This CDR3 contains 13 residues. Trimming stripped 4 bases from V and 5 bases from J, with 9 bases between. CDR3 residues: CASSLSVDQPQHF. CDR3 sequence (DNA): TGTGCCAGCAGTTTATCGGTTGATCAGCCCCAGCATTTT.